The 26 T cell receptor beta chains given below trace back to one sample, sequenced in a study of blood T cell repertoires in COVID-19. Repertoires were generated with immunoSEQ multiplex PCR, while TCRdb's copy carries only in-frame clones and drops some. The repertoire holds about 150,000 clones, with 70% to 90% as singletons. Sequences were obtained from peripheral blood. All receptors come from a woman at least 80 years old with COVID-19, enrolled during active disease.

The chain couples TRBV10-3 to TRBJ2-1, with D possibly TRBD2 on 6 matching bases. The CDR3 length is 13 residues. The V and J ends lost 4 bases and 8 bases respectively, with 12 bases between them. Germline CDR1 is ENHRY and CDR2 is SYGVKD. The CDR3: CAISVRLEDEQFF. The CDR3 DNA follows: TGTGCCATCAGTGTGAGACTAGAGGATGAGCAGTTCTTC.

This clone was observed once. The chain links TRBV6-6 to TRBJ2-7; 7 bases match TRBD1. V shed 3 bases, J shed 1 base, and the junction held 6 bases outside the gene matches. Germline lookup yields CDR1 MNHNY and CDR2 SVGAGI (reference sequence). CDR3 size: 15 residues. CDR3 nucleotide sequence: TGTGCCAGCAGTTATGGCAGGGGGTTTTCCTACGAGCAGTACTTC. It specifies CASSYGRGFSYEQYF.

In its sample, this clone was seen once. V and J are TRBV15 and TRBJ1-5, with 7 bases matching TRBD1. V lost 4 bases, J lost 3 bases, and 12 bases stayed unmatched. The germline V gene encodes CDR1 LNHNV and CDR2 YYDKDF (reference sequence). The CDR3 runs 17 residues. The CDR3 here is CATSTTRTGKTNQPQHF. The CDR3 region has the DNA TGTGCCACCAGCACCACCAGGACAGGAAAAACCAATCAGCCCCAGCATTTT.

Of note for this clone: Other DNA sequences from this sample encode an identical CDR3 as well. CDR3 sequence reads: CASSSGLAGGEQYF. CDR3 nucleotide sequence: TGTGCCAGCAGCTCGGGACTAGCGGGTGGCGAGCAGTACTTC. The chain uses TRBV7-2 and TRBJ2-7; 12 bases are a match to TRBD2. V gave up 4 bases and J gave up 6 bases; unmatched junction bases: 4. CDR1 SGHTA and CDR2 FQGNSA come from the germline V gene. The CDR3 covers 14 residues.

This clone was counted only a few times. The chain has TRBV7-3 and TRBJ2-1; 13 bases line up with TRBD2. Trimming took 5 bases from V and 6 from J; bases not matched to a gene: 10. The CDR3 contains 17 residues. In germline, CDR1 is SGHTA, CDR2 FQGTGA. The CDR3 reads CASSRGLAGALGNEQFF. The CDR3 bases are TGTGCCAGCAGCAGAGGACTAGCGGGAGCCTTGGGCAATGAGCAGTTCTTC.

The chain has TRBV24-1 and TRBJ1-6; 7 nucleotides align to TRBD1. The V and J ends lost 10 bases and 5 bases, in that order; junction bases with no gene match: 4. The CDR3 is made up of 13 amino acids. CDR1 and CDR2 (germline): KGHDR, SFDVKD. In DNA, the CDR3 is TGTGCCACAAGGGACAGAGATAATTCACCCCTCCACTTT. It translates to CATRDRDNSPLHF.

This clone appeared a few times. V is TRBV14 and J is TRBJ2-1; 7 bases match TRBD2. Trimming at V came to 4 bases and at J to 0 bases, leaving 3 bases not matched to a gene. The CDR3 length is 15 residues. The germline V gene encodes CDR1 SGHDN and CDR2 FVKESK. The CDR3 DNA reads TGTGCCAGCAGCCGACTAGCTAGCTCCTACAATGAGCAGTTCTTC. Translating gives CASSRLASSYNEQFF.

The genes are TRBV19 and TRBJ2-1; 7 bases map to TRBD2. Germline V gene data show CDR1 as LNHDA and CDR2 as SQIVND (reference sequence). V shed 10 bases and J 4 bases; nucleotides not matched to a gene: 7. This CDR3 has 13 amino acids. CDR3 in amino acids: CATAKRGYNEQFF. The CDR3 DNA is TGTGCCACCGCAAAGCGGGGTTACAATGAGCAGTTCTTC.

V is TRBV19 and J is TRBJ1-6, with a weak D call TRBD1 (5 bases). This CDR3 has 13 residues. V lost 3 bases to trimming and J lost 10 bases, with 10 bases between them. Per germline, CDR1 LNHDA and CDR2 SQIVND (reference sequence). In DNA form, the CDR3 reads TGTGCCAGTAGTATTGAGGGGAGGTCACCCCTCCACTTT. Residues: CASSIEGRSPLHF.

This rearrangement joins TRBV7-6 to TRBJ2-1; 8 nucleotides align to TRBD2. The CDR3 contains 15 residues. Germline V gene data show CDR1 as SGHVS and CDR2 as FNYEAQ. Losses at the gene ends were 0 bases for V and 7 bases for J; bases not matched to a gene: 5. CDR3 residues: CASSLAKGLANEQFF. CDR3 sequence (DNA): TGTGCCAGCAGCTTAGCGAAAGGACTAGCAAATGAGCAGTTCTTC.

The chain recombines TRBV27 with TRBJ1-4; D is possibly TRBD1 (6 bases). V shed 0 bases and J shed 8 bases, with 13 bases lying between them. Looked up from germline, CDR1 is MNHEY and CDR2 is SMNVEV (reference sequence). The CDR3 extends over 15 amino acids. The CDR3 coding sequence is TGTGCCAGCAGTTTATCAGGGCAGGGGTTCGAAAAACTGTTTTTT. It codes for CASSLSGQGFEKLFF.

The chain has TRBV9 and TRBJ1-3; D may be TRBD1 (5 bases). Germline V CDR1 and CDR2: SGDLS, YYNGEE. The CDR3 contains 15 residues. Trimming left V 3 bases short and J 1 base short, with 11 bases between. The CDR3 spells CASSDDRQSGNTIYF. The CDR3 DNA reads as TGTGCCAGCAGCGACGACAGACAATCTGGAAACACCATATATTTT.

The J gene is TRBJ1-2, the V gene TRBV2; 7 nucleotides agree with TRBD1. Germline-derived CDR1 and CDR2 are SNHLY and FYNNEI. The CDR3 runs 13 residues. The ends lost 6 bases at V and 13 bases at J; junction bases unmatched: 14. CDR3: CASSAGQIGSATF. The CDR3 DNA reads as TGTGCCAGCAGCGCGGGACAGATAGGCTCGGCCACCTTC.

This clone was observed once. The genes are TRBV6-5 and TRBJ1-2, with 7 nucleotides matching TRBD1. J was trimmed by 8 bases and V by 2 bases; bases with no gene match: 5. This CDR3 region has 13 residues. Germline V gives CDR1 MNHEY, CDR2 SVGAGI. DNA of the CDR3: TGTGCCAGCAGTTACGGGACAGCCGACGGCTACACCTTC. Translated, it gives CASSYGTADGYTF.

This clone is a singleton in its sample. V usage is TRBV5-8 and J usage is TRBJ2-7, with D tentatively TRBD1 (6 bases). The V gene's germline CDR1 is SGHTS and CDR2 YDEGEE. V shed 6 bases and J shed 7 bases, with 14 bases lying between them. The length of the CDR3 is 12 residues. The CDR3 coding sequence is TGTGCCAGCAACCCCCAGGGGTGGGAGCAGTACTTC. Encoded protein: CASNPQGWEQYF.

CDR3 sequence reads: CASSLTGKSETQYF. The CDR3 nucleotides are TGTGCCAGCAGCTTAACAGGGAAAAGCGAGACCCAGTACTTC. This chain uses TRBV7-2 with TRBJ2-5, with D maybe TRBD1 (6 bases). The germline V gene encodes CDR1 SGHTA and CDR2 FQGNSA. The CDR3 runs 14 residues. V lost 2 bases and J 5 bases, leaving 12 bases between the germline ends.

V and J are TRBV6-5 and TRBJ1-1, with D possibly TRBD1 on 5 matching bases. Germline V gene sequence: CDR1 MNHEY, CDR2 SVGAGI. This CDR3 is 13 amino acids long. Trimming took off 10 bases at V and 3 bases at J, with 15 bases between the two ends. Written as DNA, the CDR3 is TGTGCCACCACGGGGGATTGGGACACTGAAGCTTTCTTT. Translated: CATTGDWDTEAFF.

This chain connects TRBV18 to TRBJ2-1, with TRBD1 matching over 8 bases. J lost 7 bases, V lost 2 bases, and 10 bases had no gene match. Germline V gives CDR1 KGHSH, CDR2 LQKENI. The CDR3 spans 16 residues. DNA of the CDR3: TGTGCCAGCTCACCAGCCGCAGGGGGCGCCGGGAATGAGCAGTTCTTC. It encodes CASSPAAGGAGNEQFF.

V gene TRBV4-3 combines with J gene TRBJ2-1; the match to TRBD2 covers 7 bases. V lost 2 bases to trimming and J lost 6 bases; unmatched junction nucleotides: 13. The germline CDR1 and CDR2 sequences are LGHNA and YSLEER. The CDR3 has 17 residues. For the CDR3, the DNA is TGCGCCAGCAGCCAAATGGTTATTGGCGGGAGCAGCAATGAGCAGTTCTTC. Translation: CASSQMVIGGSSNEQFF.

The rearrangement joins TRBV4-3 to TRBJ2-1; 8 nucleotides match TRBD2. With V trimmed by 0 bases and J by 5 bases, 12 bases remained unmatched. CDR1 LGHNA and CDR2 YSLEER come from the germline V gene. The CDR3 is 18 residues long. The CDR3 sequence: CASSQDGGGSGTNNEQFF. The DNA for the CDR3 is TGCGCCAGCAGCCAAGATGGGGGAGGTAGCGGGACCAACAATGAGCAGTTCTTC.

This clone came up once. This chain joins TRBV5-4 and TRBJ1-1; D is perhaps TRBD1 (6 bases). This CDR3 contains 15 residues. V was clipped by 4 bases and J by 3 bases, with 16 bases between them. Germline assignment: CDR1 SGHNT and CDR2 YYREEE (reference sequence). Here the CDR3 reads CASSRPTGSDTEAFF. The CDR3 nucleotides are TGTGCCAGCAGCCGTCCGACAGGATCGGACACTGAAGCTTTCTTT.

The chain carries TRBV28 and TRBJ1-2, with 8 bases identical to TRBD1. Germline values: CDR1 MDHEN, CDR2 SYDVKM. The CDR3 spans 12 residues. J lost 6 bases, V lost 10 bases, and 7 bases had no gene match. Here the CDR3 DNA reads TGTGCCACGGTACAGGGGGTCCATGGCTACACCTTC. Translated, it gives CATVQGVHGYTF.

The CDR3 loop reads CASSMGGIGTDTQYF. DNA of the CDR3: TGTGCCAGTAGTATGGGCGGGATCGGCACAGATACGCAGTATTTT. V gene TRBV19 combines with J gene TRBJ2-3; tentatively, D is TRBD2 (6 bases). CDR3 size: 15 residues. Germline CDR1 is LNHDA and CDR2 is SQIVND (reference sequence). Trimming cost V 3 bases and J 1 base, with 11 bases left between them. Looking up the rest from reference TRBV19 and TRBJ2-3 gives the full variable domain: DGGITQSPKYLFRKEGQNVTLSCEQNLNHDAMYWYRQDPGQGLRLIYYSQIVNDFQKGDIAEGYSVSREKKESFPLTVTSAQKNPTAFYLCASSMGGIGTDTQYFGPGTRLTVL.

The V gene is TRBV14, the J gene TRBJ1-1; TRBD1 aligns across 9 bases. The CDR3 is 18 amino acids. Germline V gives CDR1 SGHDN, CDR2 FVKESK. V trimming: 3 bases; J trimming: 1 base; junction bases outside the gene matches: 12. The CDR3 region is CASSHWDRVFLGNTEAFF. The CDR3 bases are TGTGCCAGCAGCCATTGGGACAGGGTATTTCTGGGGAACACTGAAGCTTTCTTT.

J is TRBJ2-3 and V is TRBV5-1; the D gene is possibly TRBD2 (6 bases). Trimming shortened V by 2 bases and J by 0 bases, and 13 bases separated the two germline ends. This CDR3 contains 16 residues. Germline V lookup: CDR1 SGHRS, CDR2 YFSETQ. DNA for the CDR3: TGCGCCAGCAGCTTAGGAGCGGGTACTAGCACAGATACGCAGTATTTT. Its protein is CASSLGAGTSTDTQYF. The full variable domain, rest sourced from reference TRBV5-1 and TRBJ2-3, is KAGVTQTPRYLIKTRGQQVTLSCSPISGHRSVSWYQQTPGQGLQFLFEYFSETQRNKGNFPGRFSGRQFSNSRSEMNVSTLELGDSALYLCASSLGAGTSTDTQYFGPGTRLTVL.

The chain couples TRBV19 to TRBJ1-6; maybe TRBD1 (5 bases). V was trimmed by 7 bases and J by 1 base, leaving 8 bases between them. Germline CDR1 reads LNHDA; CDR2 reads SQIVND (reference sequence). The CDR3 is made up of 14 amino acids. The DNA for the CDR3 is TGTGCCAGTACAGGGATATCCTATAATTCACCCCTCCACTTT. It codes for CASTGISYNSPLHF.